These 7 T cell receptor beta chains share one sample of origin, sequenced in a study of T cell responses to AZD1222 COVID-19 vaccine. The method was immunoSEQ multiplex PCR; TCRdb's version includes in-frame clones alone and lacks a portion of them. The data contain more than 90,000 clones, about nine tenths of them seen just once; the ten biggest clones take up 1% to 1.5%. The sample consisted of peripheral blood, taken on day 0 of AZD1222 vaccination. The receptors come from an adult in good health.

The chain joins TRBV14 to TRBJ1-6; no clear D. Per the germline V gene, CDR1 is SGHDN and CDR2 is FVKESK. There are 15 residues in the CDR3. V gave up 4 bases and J gave up 1 base, with 8 bases separating them. The CDR3 DNA reads as TGTGCCAGCAGCCCCCGAAGGTCCTATAATTCACCCCTCCACTTT. Residues: CASSPRRSYNSPLHF.

This clone was detected only a few times. The V call is TRBV7-3, the J call TRBJ2-1; TRBD1 might be the D (6 bases). The CDR3 totals 14 residues. Per germline, CDR1 SGHTA and CDR2 FQGTGA. V dropped 5 bases and J dropped 0 bases, with 8 bases sitting between them. For the CDR3, the DNA is TGTGCCAGCAGCCCAGGGGACTCCTACAATGAGCAGTTCTTC. Translating it yields CASSPGDSYNEQFF.

The chain uses TRBV19 and TRBJ2-3; D remains unclear. The CDR3 consists of 12 residues. V shed 4 bases and J shed 1 base, with 3 bases lying between them. Germline V gene sequence: CDR1 LNHDA, CDR2 SQIVND (reference sequence). CDR3 nucleotides: TGTGCCAGTAGTAGGCGCACAGATACGCAGTATTTT. This codes for CASSRRTDTQYF.

The V and J genes are TRBV21-1 and TRBJ1-5. TRBV21-1 is annotated as a pseudogene. The CDR3 runs to 15 residues. The CDR3: CASSKSAYSNQPQHF. Written as DNA, the CDR3 is TGTGCCAGCAGCAAATCAGCCTATAGCAATCAGCCCCAGCATTTT.

The chain couples TRBV2 to TRBJ2-7; D unresolved. The V and J ends lost 4 bases and 12 bases respectively, with 16 bases between them. Germline V gene lookup returns CDR1 SNHLY and CDR2 FYNNEI. This CDR3 is built from 12 residues. DNA for the CDR3: TGTGCCAGCAGTGTTACGACGGGCCGTCCGTACTTC. Its translation: CASSVTTGRPYF.

The chain carries TRBV10-3 and TRBJ2-1; 7 nucleotides align to TRBD2. The junction had 18 bases not matched to a gene; V was cut back by 7 bases and J by 9 bases. Germline loops: CDR1 ENHRY, CDR2 SYGVKD. CDR3 length: 16 amino acids. In DNA form, the CDR3 reads TGTGCCATCACCTCCCCATTGGGGGGGATTTACGGTGAGCAGTTCTTC. It codes for CAITSPLGGIYGEQFF.

J is TRBJ2-7 and V is TRBV5-5; 8 bases align to TRBD1. Trimming at V came to 4 bases and at J to 0 bases, leaving 6 bases not matched to a gene. The germline V gene encodes CDR1 SGHKS and CDR2 YYEKEE (reference sequence). This CDR3 is built from 15 residues. The CDR3 is CASSRTGLSSYEQYF. CDR3 nucleotide sequence: TGTGCCAGCAGCCGGACAGGGTTATCCTCCTACGAGCAGTACTTC.